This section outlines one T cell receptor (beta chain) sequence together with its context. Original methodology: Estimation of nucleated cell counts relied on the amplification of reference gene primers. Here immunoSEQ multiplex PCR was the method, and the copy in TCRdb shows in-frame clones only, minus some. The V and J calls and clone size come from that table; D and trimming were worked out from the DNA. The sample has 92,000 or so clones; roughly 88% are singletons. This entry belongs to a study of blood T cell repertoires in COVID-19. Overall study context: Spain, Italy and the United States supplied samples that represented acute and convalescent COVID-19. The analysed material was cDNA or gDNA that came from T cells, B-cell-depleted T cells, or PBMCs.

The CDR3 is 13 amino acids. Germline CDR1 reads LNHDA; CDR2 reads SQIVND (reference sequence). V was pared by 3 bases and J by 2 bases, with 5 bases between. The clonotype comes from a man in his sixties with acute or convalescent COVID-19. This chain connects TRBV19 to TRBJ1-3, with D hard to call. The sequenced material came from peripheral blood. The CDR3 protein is CASSIQTGNTIYF. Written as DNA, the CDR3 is TGTGCCAGTAGTATCCAGACTGGAAACACCATATATTTT.